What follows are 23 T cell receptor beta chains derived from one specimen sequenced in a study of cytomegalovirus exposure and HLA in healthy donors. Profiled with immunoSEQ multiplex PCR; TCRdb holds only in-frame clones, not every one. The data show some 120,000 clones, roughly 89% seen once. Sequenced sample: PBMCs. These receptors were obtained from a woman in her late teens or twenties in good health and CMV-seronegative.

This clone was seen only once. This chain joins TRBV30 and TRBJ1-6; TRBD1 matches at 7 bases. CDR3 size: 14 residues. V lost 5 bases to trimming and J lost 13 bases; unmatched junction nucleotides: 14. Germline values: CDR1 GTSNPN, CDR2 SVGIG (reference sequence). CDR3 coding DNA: TGTGCCTGGCTCCGGGACAGAGGATTCGGGCCCCTCCACTTT. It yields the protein CAWLRDRGFGPLHF.

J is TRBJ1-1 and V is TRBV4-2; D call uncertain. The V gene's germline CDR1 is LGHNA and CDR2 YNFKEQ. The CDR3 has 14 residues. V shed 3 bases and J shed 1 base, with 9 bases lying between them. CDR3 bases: TGTGCCAGCAGCCACAGGATAAAGAACACTGAAGCTTTCTTT. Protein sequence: CASSHRIKNTEAFF.

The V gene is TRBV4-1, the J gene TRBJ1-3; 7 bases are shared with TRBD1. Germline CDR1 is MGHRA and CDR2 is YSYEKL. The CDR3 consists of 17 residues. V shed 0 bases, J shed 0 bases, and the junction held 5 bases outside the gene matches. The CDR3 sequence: CASSQERGQNSGNTIYF. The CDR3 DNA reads TGCGCCAGCAGCCAAGAAAGGGGACAGAACTCTGGAAACACCATATATTTT.

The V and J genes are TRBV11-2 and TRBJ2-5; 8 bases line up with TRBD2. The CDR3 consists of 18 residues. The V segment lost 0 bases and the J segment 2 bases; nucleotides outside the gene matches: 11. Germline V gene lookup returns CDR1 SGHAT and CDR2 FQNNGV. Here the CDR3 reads CASSLDSRGSGAQETQYF. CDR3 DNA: TGTGCCAGCAGCTTAGACTCCCGGGGTAGCGGGGCACAAGAGACCCAGTACTTC.

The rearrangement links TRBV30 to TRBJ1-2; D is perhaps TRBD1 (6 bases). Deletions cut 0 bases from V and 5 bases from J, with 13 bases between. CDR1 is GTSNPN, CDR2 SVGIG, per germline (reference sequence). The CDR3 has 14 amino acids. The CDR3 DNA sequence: TGTGCCTGGAGTGTACCCGCCAGGGGATATGGCTACACCTTC. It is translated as CAWSVPARGYGYTF.

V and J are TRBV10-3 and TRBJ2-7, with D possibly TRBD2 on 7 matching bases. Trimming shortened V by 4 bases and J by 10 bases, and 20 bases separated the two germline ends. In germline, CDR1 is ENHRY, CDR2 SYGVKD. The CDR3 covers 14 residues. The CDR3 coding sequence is TGTGCCATCAGTGTAACGGGGGGCCGGCTTGATCAGTACTTC. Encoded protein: CAISVTGGRLDQYF.

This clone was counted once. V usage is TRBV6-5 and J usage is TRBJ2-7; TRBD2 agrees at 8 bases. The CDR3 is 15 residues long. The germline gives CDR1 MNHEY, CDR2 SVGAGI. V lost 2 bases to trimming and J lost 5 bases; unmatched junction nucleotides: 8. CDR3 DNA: TGTGCCAGCAGTTACGTTGCGGGGGGAAGCGACGAGCAGTACTTC. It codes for CASSYVAGGSDEQYF.

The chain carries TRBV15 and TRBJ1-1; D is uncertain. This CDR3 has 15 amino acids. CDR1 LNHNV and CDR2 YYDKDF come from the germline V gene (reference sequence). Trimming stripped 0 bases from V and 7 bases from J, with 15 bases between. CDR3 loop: CATSREYIETIEAFF. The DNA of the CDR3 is TGTGCCACCAGCAGAGAATATATCGAAACAATTGAAGCTTTCTTT.

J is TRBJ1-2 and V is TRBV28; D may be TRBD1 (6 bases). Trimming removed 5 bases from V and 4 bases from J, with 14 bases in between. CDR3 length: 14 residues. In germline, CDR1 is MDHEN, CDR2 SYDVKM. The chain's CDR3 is CASSRQGQIYGYTF. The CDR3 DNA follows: TGTGCCAGCAGTCGCCAGGGACAAATCTATGGCTACACCTTC.

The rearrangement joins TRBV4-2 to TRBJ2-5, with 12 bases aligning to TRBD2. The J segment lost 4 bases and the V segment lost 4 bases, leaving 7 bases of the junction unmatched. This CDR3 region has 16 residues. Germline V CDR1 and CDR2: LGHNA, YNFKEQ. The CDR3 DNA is TGTGCCAGCAGCCGCCGACTAGCGGGAGAAGGAGAGACCCAGTACTTC. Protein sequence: CASSRRLAGEGETQYF.

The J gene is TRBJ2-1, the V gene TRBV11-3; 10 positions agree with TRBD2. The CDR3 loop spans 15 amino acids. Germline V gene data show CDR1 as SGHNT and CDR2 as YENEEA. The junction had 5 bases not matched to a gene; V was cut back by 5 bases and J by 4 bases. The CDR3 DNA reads TGTGCCAGCAGCGCCAGGACTAGCGGTTACAATGAGCAGTTCTTC. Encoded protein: CASSARTSGYNEQFF.

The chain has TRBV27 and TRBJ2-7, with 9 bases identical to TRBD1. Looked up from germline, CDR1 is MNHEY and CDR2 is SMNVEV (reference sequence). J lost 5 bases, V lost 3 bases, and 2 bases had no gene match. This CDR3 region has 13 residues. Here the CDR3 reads CASSFRQGDEQYF. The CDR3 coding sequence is TGTGCCAGCAGTTTCCGACAGGGGGACGAGCAGTACTTC.

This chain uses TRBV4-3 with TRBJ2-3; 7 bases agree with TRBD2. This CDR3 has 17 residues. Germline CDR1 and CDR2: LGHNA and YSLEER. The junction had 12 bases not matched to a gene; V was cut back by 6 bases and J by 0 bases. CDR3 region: CASSRLADRASTDTQYF. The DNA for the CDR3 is TGCGCCAGCAGTCGTCTAGCGGATCGAGCTAGCACAGATACGCAGTATTTT.

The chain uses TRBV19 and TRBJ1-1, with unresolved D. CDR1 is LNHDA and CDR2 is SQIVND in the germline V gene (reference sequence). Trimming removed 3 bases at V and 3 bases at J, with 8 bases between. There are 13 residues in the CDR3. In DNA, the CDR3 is TGTGCCAGTAGTATTCGTCCCGACACTGAAGCTTTCTTT. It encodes CASSIRPDTEAFF.

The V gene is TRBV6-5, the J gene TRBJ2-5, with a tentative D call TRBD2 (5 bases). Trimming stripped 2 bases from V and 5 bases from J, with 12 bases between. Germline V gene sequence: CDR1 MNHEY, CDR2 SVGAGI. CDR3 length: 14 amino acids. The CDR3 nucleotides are TGTGCCAGCAGTTACGGCACGGAGGAGGAGACCCAGTACTTC. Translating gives CASSYGTEEETQYF.

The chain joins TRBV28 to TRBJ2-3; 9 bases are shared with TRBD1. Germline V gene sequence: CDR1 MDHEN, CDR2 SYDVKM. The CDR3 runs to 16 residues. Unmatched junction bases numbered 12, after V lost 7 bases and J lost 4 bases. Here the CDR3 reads CASTSTGDRDSDTQYF. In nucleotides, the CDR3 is TGTGCCAGCACCTCAACCGGGGACAGGGATTCAGATACGCAGTATTTT.

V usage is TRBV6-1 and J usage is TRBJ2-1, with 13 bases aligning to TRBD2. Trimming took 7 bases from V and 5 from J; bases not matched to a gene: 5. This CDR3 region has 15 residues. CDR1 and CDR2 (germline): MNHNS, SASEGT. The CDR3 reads CASKRTSGSNNEQFF. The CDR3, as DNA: TGTGCCAGCAAAAGGACTAGCGGGAGCAACAATGAGCAGTTCTTC.

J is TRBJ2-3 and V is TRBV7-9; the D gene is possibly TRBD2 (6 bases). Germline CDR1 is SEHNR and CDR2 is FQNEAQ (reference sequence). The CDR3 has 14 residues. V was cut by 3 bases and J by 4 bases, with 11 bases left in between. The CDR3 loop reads CASSLGTAPDTQYF. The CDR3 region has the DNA TGTGCCAGCAGCTTGGGGACTGCGCCAGATACGCAGTATTTT.

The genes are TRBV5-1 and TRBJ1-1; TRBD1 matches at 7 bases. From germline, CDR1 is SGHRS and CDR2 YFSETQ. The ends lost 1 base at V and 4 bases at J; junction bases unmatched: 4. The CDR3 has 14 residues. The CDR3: CASSLHRGSTEAFF. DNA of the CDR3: TGCGCCAGCAGCTTGCACAGGGGTTCCACTGAAGCTTTCTTT.

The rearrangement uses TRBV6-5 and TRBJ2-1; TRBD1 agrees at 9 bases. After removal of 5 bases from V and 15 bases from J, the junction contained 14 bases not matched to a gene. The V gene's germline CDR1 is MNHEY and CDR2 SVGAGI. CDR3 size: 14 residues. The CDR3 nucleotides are TGTGCCAGCAGTGCCGGGACAGGGTTTCCGTATTCGTTCTTC. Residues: CASSAGTGFPYSFF.

For the CDR3, the DNA is TGTGCCAGCAGGGACAGACACACAGATACGCAGTATTTT. It encodes CASRDRHTDTQYF. V usage is TRBV2 and J usage is TRBJ2-3; weak D call: TRBD1 (6 bases). V dropped 6 bases and J dropped 2 bases, with 9 bases sitting between them. There are 13 residues in the CDR3. CDR1 is SNHLY, CDR2 FYNNEI, per germline.

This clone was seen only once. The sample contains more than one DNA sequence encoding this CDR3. Written as DNA, the CDR3 is TGTGCCTGGAGTAGGGGTCCCACTGAAGCTTTCTTT. This translates into CAWSRGPTEAFF. The J gene is TRBJ1-1, the V gene TRBV30; D perhaps matches TRBD1 (5 bases). The CDR3 length is 12 residues. Trimming cost V 2 bases and J 4 bases, with 8 bases left between them. Germline V CDR1 and CDR2: GTSNPN, SVGIG (reference sequence).

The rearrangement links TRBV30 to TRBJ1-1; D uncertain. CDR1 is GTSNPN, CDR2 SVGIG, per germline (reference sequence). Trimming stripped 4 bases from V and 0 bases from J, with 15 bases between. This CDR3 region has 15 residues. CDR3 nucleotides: TGTGCCTGGACCCGGCCGGCCGACATGAACACTGAAGCTTTCTTT. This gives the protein CAWTRPADMNTEAFF.